These 15 T cell receptor beta chains originate from one sample sequenced in a study of cytomegalovirus exposure and HLA in healthy donors. PCR involved 60 Vbeta and 13 Jbeta primers. Produced via immunoSEQ multiplex PCR; TCRdb's table is partial and in-frame only. In the table there are about 120,000 clones, over 75% of which are singletons. Sequenced sample: PBMCs. The receptors derive from a man aged 40-49 years in good health and CMV-seropositive.

The chain carries TRBV11-2 and TRBJ2-2; 12 positions match TRBD1. The CDR3 contains 19 residues. Losses at the gene ends were 6 bases for V and 4 bases for J; bases not matched to a gene: 15. Germline V lookup: CDR1 SGHAT, CDR2 FQNNGV. The CDR3 reads CASRQTPGQGARGTGELFF. CDR3 DNA: TGTGCCAGCAGACAAACCCCGGGACAGGGGGCGCGGGGCACCGGGGAGCTGTTTTTT.

The chain recombines TRBV25-1 with TRBJ1-3, with 10 bases fitting TRBD1. CDR3 length: 17 residues. J gave up 1 base and V 1 base, and 4 bases lay outside the gene matches. CDR1 MGHDK and CDR2 SYGVNS come from the germline V gene. CDR3: CASSELGTGVSGNTIYF. CDR3 bases: TGTGCCAGCAGTGAATTGGGGACAGGGGTTTCTGGAAACACCATATATTTT. The full variable domain, its missing parts supplied by reference TRBV25-1 and TRBJ1-3, is EADIYQTPRYLVIGTGKKITLECSQTMGHDKMYWYQQDPGMELHLIHYSYGVNSTEKGDLSSESTVSRIRTEHFPLTLESARPSHTSQYLCASSELGTGVSGNTIYFGEGSWLTVV.

The rearrangement uses TRBV5-6 and TRBJ2-5; 8 nucleotides match TRBD2. CDR3 length: 15 residues. The germline V gene encodes CDR1 SGHDT and CDR2 YYEEEE. Trimming took 4 bases from V and 4 from J; bases not matched to a gene: 9. CDR3 nucleotide sequence: TGTGCCAGCAGCCCCACTAACGCGGGGGGAGAGACCCAGTACTTC. As protein: CASSPTNAGGETQYF.

A note on this clone: A junction boundary mismatches the germline segment, possibly from a read error. The V gene is TRBV7-7, the J gene TRBJ1-5; 8 bases are a match to TRBD1. The CDR3 totals 16 residues. Germline CDR1 and CDR2: SSHAT and FNYEAQ (reference sequence). In nucleotides, the CDR3 is TGTGCTAGCAGCAACCGGGACAGGAAGGACAATCAGCCCCAGCATTTT. Translated, it gives CASSNRDRKDNQPQHF.

The J gene is TRBJ2-4, the V gene TRBV28, with TRBD1 matching 9 bases. Unmatched junction bases numbered 9, after V lost 6 bases and J lost 6 bases. Germline CDR1 MDHEN, CDR2 SYDVKM. The CDR3 sequence is 15 residues long. The CDR3 region is CASRIDRGARNIQYF. CDR3 sequence (DNA): TGTGCCAGCAGGATTGACAGGGGGGCAAGAAACATTCAGTACTTC.

This clone was seen once. This rearrangement joins TRBV27 to TRBJ1-2; perhaps TRBD1 as D (6 bases). The CDR3 is 14 residues long. V was shortened by 7 bases and J by 4 bases, with 16 bases between the two germline ends. Germline V gene sequence: CDR1 MNHEY, CDR2 SMNVEV (reference sequence). The CDR3 loop is CASKGNRVSYGYTF. The DNA for the CDR3 is TGTGCCAGCAAGGGTAACAGGGTTAGCTATGGCTACACCTTC.

The DNA for the CDR3 is TGTGCCAGCAGTGATGGGCGGGGCCGCTCCTACGAGCAGTACTTC. Amino acid sequence: CASSDGRGRSYEQYF. J is TRBJ2-7 and V is TRBV2; possibly TRBD2 for D (6 bases). The CDR3 runs 15 residues. Trimming removed 3 bases at V and 0 bases at J, with 12 bases between. Germline V gene lookup returns CDR1 SNHLY and CDR2 FYNNEI.

The CDR3 bases are TGTGCCAGCAGCCCGGGACAGGGGCACTACGAGCAGTACTTC. It codes for CASSPGQGHYEQYF. The chain is built from TRBV6-6 and TRBJ2-7; 10 nucleotides match TRBD1. The CDR3 consists of 14 residues. J gave up 3 bases and V 6 bases, and 5 bases lay outside the gene matches. Germline V gene lookup returns CDR1 MNHNY and CDR2 SVGAGI (reference sequence).

The gene calls are TRBV6-6 and TRBJ2-3; D unclear. Trimming took 7 bases from V and 2 from J, leaving 4 bases between them. CDR1 and CDR2 (germline): MNHNY, SVGAGI (reference sequence). The CDR3 has 11 amino acids. The CDR3 DNA reads TGTGCCAGCAAAGCCACAGATACGCAGTATTTT. Protein sequence: CASKATDTQYF.

The chain recombines TRBV27 with TRBJ1-5; D is undetermined. This CDR3 spans 14 amino acids. CDR1 and CDR2 (germline): MNHEY, SMNVEV (reference sequence). Trimming stripped 3 bases from V and 1 base from J, with 7 bases between. The CDR3 DNA reads TGTGCCAGCAGTTTCGCAGGAAGCAATCAGCCCCAGCATTTT. Amino acids: CASSFAGSNQPQHF.

This chain joins TRBV18 and TRBJ2-7; tentatively, D is TRBD2 (7 bases). Germline V gene data show CDR1 as KGHSH and CDR2 as LQKENI. V lost 4 bases and J lost 9, with 19 bases in between. The CDR3 extends over 14 amino acids. The CDR3 DNA reads as TGTGCCAGCTCACTGGCGGGGGCCTCGCTGGGGCAGTACTTC. Encoded protein: CASSLAGASLGQYF.

The gene calls are TRBV11-3 and TRBJ1-1; D may be TRBD1 (6 bases). Germline loops: CDR1 SGHNT, CDR2 YENEEA. V lost 5 bases and J lost 0, with 10 bases in between. This CDR3 has 14 residues. CDR3 loop: CASSNGQLNTEAFF. The CDR3 coding sequence is TGTGCCAGCAGCAATGGACAGTTGAACACTGAAGCTTTCTTT.

V usage is TRBV6-5 and J usage is TRBJ2-7; TRBD1 matches at 7 bases. V was pared by 2 bases and J by 5 bases, with 3 bases of the junction left unmatched. Germline V lookup: CDR1 MNHEY, CDR2 SVGAGI. The CDR3 length is 13 residues. The CDR3 DNA is TGTGCCAGCAGTTACGACAGGGTCCACGAGCAGTACTTC. This sequence encodes CASSYDRVHEQYF.

V usage is TRBV5-5 and J usage is TRBJ1-3; perhaps TRBD1 as D (6 bases). The V gene lost 1 base and the J gene lost 0 bases, with 11 bases spanning the gap. CDR1 and CDR2 (germline): SGHKS, YYEKEE (reference sequence). The CDR3 consists of 16 residues. The CDR3 DNA is TGTGCCAGCAGCTTGCAGGGGCCTTACTCTGGAAACACCATATATTTT. Translation gives CASSLQGPYSGNTIYF. Looking up the rest from reference TRBV5-5 and TRBJ1-3 gives the full variable domain: DAGVTQSPTHLIKTRGQQVTLRCSPISGHKSVSWYQQVLGQGPQFIFQYYEKEERGRGNFPDRFSARQFPNYSSELNVNALLLGDSALYLCASSLQGPYSGNTIYFGEGSWLTVV.

This clone appeared once. CDR3 in amino acids: CASRTGSGNTIYF. Written as DNA, the CDR3 is TGTGCCAGCAGAACCGGCTCTGGAAACACCATATATTTT. The chain links TRBV28 to TRBJ1-3, with D unresolved. Germline V gene sequence: CDR1 MDHEN, CDR2 SYDVKM. This CDR3 spans 13 amino acids. Trimming removed 6 bases from V and 0 bases from J, with 6 bases in between.